The T cell receptor (beta chain) described here comes from a study of cytomegalovirus exposure and HLA in healthy donors. This clone was counted a few times. Antigen unknown. 60 Vbeta and 13 Jbeta primers were used in PCR. TCRdb's copy holds only in-frame clones and misses some; the assay was immunoSEQ multiplex PCR. The table shows around 110,000 clones, with roughly three fifths occurring only once. There are 12 residues in the CDR3. V shed 1 base and J shed 2 bases, with 2 bases lying between them. Germline-derived CDR1 and CDR2 are PRHDT and FYEKMQ (reference sequence). Study results and limitations: For cytomegalovirus status, the classifier reportedly gave diagnoses with high specificity and sensitivity. Reports state that TCR beta sequences accurately predicted most subjects' HLA-A and HLA-B alleles.

The receptor's source is a woman in her thirties or forties in good health and CMV-seropositive. Material for sequencing was PBMCs. The rearrangement links TRBV13 to TRBJ2-5; D is unresolved. The CDR3 region has the DNA TGTGCCAGCAGCTTAGTACAAGAGACCCAGTACTTC. Translated, it gives CASSLVQETQYF.